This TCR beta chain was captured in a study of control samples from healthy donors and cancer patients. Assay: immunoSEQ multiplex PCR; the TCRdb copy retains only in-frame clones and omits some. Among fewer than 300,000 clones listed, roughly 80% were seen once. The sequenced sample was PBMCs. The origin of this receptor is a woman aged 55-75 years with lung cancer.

CDR3 sequence: CASRISGGIYGYTF. The CDR3 coding sequence is TGTGCCAGCAGGATTTCAGGGGGCATATATGGCTACACCTTC. The V call is TRBV6-5, the J call TRBJ1-2; 8 positions match TRBD1. The J segment lost 5 bases and the V segment lost 6 bases, leaving 8 bases of the junction unmatched. Per the germline V gene, CDR1 is MNHEY and CDR2 is SVGAGI. This CDR3 contains 14 residues.